The clone carrying this TCR beta chain came up once. The antigen remains undetermined. These data originate in a study of cytotoxic CD8 clonotypes in ibrutinib-treated CLL. At the level of the study: Of the patients, some eleven were relapsed/refractory, under 16 treatment-naive and about 17 IGHV unmutated. Overall study findings and caveats: Clonality, elevated at ibrutinib response, dropped back toward baseline at progression. Public clonotypes, found uncommonly, either contracted or stayed stable on treatment.

The method was immunoSEQ multiplex PCR; TCRdb's version includes in-frame clones alone and lacks a portion of them. The sample shows some 84,000 clones, about 86% of them seen only once. Approximately 2.2 micrograms of genomic DNA from cryopreserved PBMCs went into TCR beta libraries. V was pared by 2 bases and J by 7 bases, with 11 bases between. This CDR3 has 14 amino acids. Germline V gene sequence: CDR1 SGHVS, CDR2 FQNEAQ. The genes are TRBV7-8 and TRBJ2-2, with D possibly TRBD2 on 5 matching bases. The specimen was PBMCs, collected before ibrutinib treatment. The TCR originated in a human donor with chronic lymphocytic leukemia. CDR3 DNA sequence: TGTGCCAGCAGCTTACGGGATATAGGCGGGGAGCTGTTTTTT. It encodes CASSLRDIGGELFF.